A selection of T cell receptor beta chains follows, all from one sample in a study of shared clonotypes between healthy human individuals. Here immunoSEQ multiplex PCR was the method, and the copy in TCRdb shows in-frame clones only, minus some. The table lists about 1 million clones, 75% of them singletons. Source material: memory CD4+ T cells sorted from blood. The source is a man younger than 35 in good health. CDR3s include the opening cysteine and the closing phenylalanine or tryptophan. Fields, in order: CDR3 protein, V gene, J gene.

CDR3aa: CASSPTDRVNGYTF; v_gene: TRBV19; j_gene: TRBJ1-2
CDR3aa: CASSEGQPLLYGYTF; v_gene: TRBV10-2; j_gene: TRBJ1-2
CDR3aa: CASSLGEYIYEQYF; v_gene: TRBV5-1; j_gene: TRBJ2-7
CDR3aa: CASSLNGRGFNYGYTF; v_gene: TRBV5-4; j_gene: TRBJ1-2
CDR3aa: CAGRDQAKNIQYF; v_gene: TRBV29-1; j_gene: TRBJ2-4
CDR3aa: CASSPLGRGGTGELFF; v_gene: TRBV5-6; j_gene: TRBJ2-2
CDR3aa: CASSSGSGKNTIYF; v_gene: TRBV5-6; j_gene: TRBJ1-3
CDR3aa: CASSQTGGTDTQYF; v_gene: TRBV4-3; j_gene: TRBJ2-3
CDR3aa: CASSDHNRGNNSPLHF; v_gene: TRBV10-2; j_gene: TRBJ1-6
CDR3aa: CASSTGKGAGANVLTF; v_gene: TRBV5-1; j_gene: TRBJ2-6
CDR3aa: CARQEGPGTGELFF; v_gene: TRBV6-1; j_gene: TRBJ2-2
CDR3aa: CASSFSREDRRGEQYF; v_gene: TRBV7-9; j_gene: TRBJ2-7
CDR3aa: CASSPETSGRAGTGELFF; v_gene: TRBV18; j_gene: TRBJ2-2
CDR3aa: CAISEIWRNTDTQYF; v_gene: TRBV10-3; j_gene: TRBJ2-3
CDR3aa: CAWSTTKRVGETQYF; v_gene: TRBV30; j_gene: TRBJ2-5
CDR3aa: CASSSAWVGTEAFF; v_gene: TRBV19; j_gene: TRBJ1-1
CDR3aa: CASRGRNYGYTF; v_gene: TRBV19; j_gene: TRBJ1-2
CDR3aa: CASRQVGAGELFF; v_gene: TRBV11-3; j_gene: TRBJ2-2
CDR3aa: CSVIIGVNSPLHF; v_gene: TRBV29-1; j_gene: TRBJ1-6
CDR3aa: CAISEGVKSSYEQYF; v_gene: TRBV10-3; j_gene: TRBJ2-7
CDR3aa: CASSGVTGLEKLFF; v_gene: TRBV25-1; j_gene: TRBJ1-4
CDR3aa: CASSQELSGRASYNEQFF; v_gene: TRBV4-1; j_gene: TRBJ2-1
CDR3aa: CASSDPFTGQEQYF; v_gene: TRBV6-1; j_gene: TRBJ2-7